The T cell receptor beta chain under discussion was sequenced for a study of T cell changes during pregnancy in multiple sclerosis. Data came from immunoSEQ multiplex PCR; TCRdb stores just in-frame clones and leaves some out. The table has about 100,000 clones, 75% to 95% seen once. V was clipped by 0 bases and J by 3 bases; unmatched bases: 7. Germline CDR1 MRHNA, CDR2 SNTAGT. The CDR3 is 17 residues long. The sequence was collected from a female donor with multiple sclerosis, enrolled in a pregnancy study. This chain joins TRBV6-4 and TRBJ2-3; 9 positions match TRBD2. Here the sequenced sample was peripheral blood, taken in the second trimester of pregnancy. CDR3 sequence reads: CASSDSISAGGTDTQYF. DNA for the CDR3: TGTGCCAGCAGTGACTCGATATCAGCGGGAGGTACAGATACGCAGTATTTT.